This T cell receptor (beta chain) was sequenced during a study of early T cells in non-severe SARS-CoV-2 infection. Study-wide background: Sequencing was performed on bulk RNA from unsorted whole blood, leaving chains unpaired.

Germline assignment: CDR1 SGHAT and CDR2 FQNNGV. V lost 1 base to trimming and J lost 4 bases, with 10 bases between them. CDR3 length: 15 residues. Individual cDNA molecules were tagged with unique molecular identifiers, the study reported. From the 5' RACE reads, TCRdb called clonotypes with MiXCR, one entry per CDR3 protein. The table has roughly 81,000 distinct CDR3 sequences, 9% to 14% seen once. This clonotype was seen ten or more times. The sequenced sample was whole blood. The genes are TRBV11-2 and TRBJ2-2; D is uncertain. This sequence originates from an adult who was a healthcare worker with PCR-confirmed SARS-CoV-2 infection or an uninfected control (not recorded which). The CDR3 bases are TGTGCCAGCAGCTTAGTATCGGCAGCCACCGGGGAGCTGTTTTTT. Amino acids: CASSLVSAATGELFF.